This is a list of T cell receptor beta chains from one sample in a study of blood T cell repertoires in COVID-19. Profiling relied on immunoSEQ multiplex PCR, and the TCRdb table lists in-frame clones only, not all of them. Of more than 95,000 clones in the sample, over 75% were seen once. Sequencing was carried out using peripheral blood. The receptors shown here come from a human donor in a cohort sampled during active COVID-19. CDR3s include the opening cysteine and the closing phenylalanine or tryptophan. Each record gives: J gene, clone size, V gene, D gene, CDR3 protein, CDR3 DNA. The D gene is left open where the match is weak. Some rows have no size entry. The others give once, few or many, or a class for an expanded clone.

j_call: TRBJ1-1
clone_size: .
v_call: TRBV9
d_call: TRBD1
cdr3_aa: CASSPQHQGANTEAFF
cdr3_nt: TGTGCCAGCAGCCCCCAACACCAGGGGGCTAACACTGAAGCTTTCTTT

j_call: TRBJ1-2
clone_size: once
v_call: TRBV5-5
d_call: .
cdr3_aa: CASSLESFGYTF
cdr3_nt: TGTGCCAGCAGCTTGGAATCTTTCGGCTACACCTTC

j_call: TRBJ2-3
clone_size: .
v_call: TRBV6-4
d_call: .
cdr3_aa: CASSQTHYTDTQYF
cdr3_nt: TGTGCCAGCAGTCAAACCCACTACACAGATACGCAGTATTTT

j_call: TRBJ2-1
clone_size: .
v_call: TRBV7-9
d_call: .
cdr3_aa: CASSPRQNPRRSEQFF
cdr3_nt: TGTGCCAGCAGCCCTCGACAGAACCCCCGACGATCTGAGCAGTTCTTC

j_call: TRBJ2-3
clone_size: .
v_call: TRBV6-4
d_call: TRBD2
cdr3_aa: CASREDNTDTQYF
cdr3_nt: TGTGCCAGCCGGGAGGATAACACAGATACGCAGTATTTT

j_call: TRBJ2-5
clone_size: .
v_call: TRBV5-1
d_call: TRBD2
cdr3_aa: CASSTGLAGIFQETQYF
cdr3_nt: TGCGCCAGCAGCACGGGACTAGCGGGGATCTTCCAAGAGACCCAGTACTTC

j_call: TRBJ2-2
clone_size: .
v_call: TRBV6-6
d_call: .
cdr3_aa: CASSYYQNTGELFF
cdr3_nt: TGTGCCAGCAGTTACTATCAGAACACCGGGGAGCTGTTTTTT

j_call: TRBJ2-7
clone_size: .
v_call: TRBV3-1/TRBV3-2
d_call: .
cdr3_aa: CASSKMDTSYEQYF
cdr3_nt: TGTGCCAGCAGCAAAATGGACACCTCCTACGAGCAGTACTTC

j_call: TRBJ2-5
clone_size: .
v_call: TRBV5-1
d_call: .
cdr3_aa: CASSLLTGQETQYF
cdr3_nt: TGCGCCAGCAGCTTGTTGACGGGTCAAGAGACCCAGTACTTC

j_call: TRBJ1-4
clone_size: .
v_call: TRBV5-6
d_call: .
cdr3_aa: CASSLVAGPNEKLFF
cdr3_nt: TGTGCCAGCAGCTTGGTGGCAGGGCCTAATGAAAAACTGTTTTTT

j_call: TRBJ1-4
clone_size: .
v_call: TRBV5-8
d_call: .
cdr3_aa: CASSLEQAKNEKLFF
cdr3_nt: TGTGCCAGCAGCTTGGAGCAGGCTAAAAATGAAAAACTGTTTTTT

j_call: TRBJ2-6
clone_size: .
v_call: TRBV7-8
d_call: .
cdr3_aa: CASTTAVLSGANVLTF
cdr3_nt: TGTGCCAGCACCACGGCGGTTCTCTCTGGGGCCAACGTCCTGACTTTC

j_call: TRBJ2-1
clone_size: few
v_call: TRBV5-1
d_call: TRBD1
cdr3_aa: CASRLFTSGTVNEQFF
cdr3_nt: TGCGCCAGCAGGCTGTTTACCTCGGGGACAGTCAATGAGCAGTTCTTC

j_call: TRBJ2-7
clone_size: .
v_call: TRBV5-1
d_call: TRBD1
cdr3_aa: CASSPMTGSSYEQYF
cdr3_nt: TGCGCCAGCAGCCCAATGACAGGGAGCTCCTACGAGCAGTACTTC

j_call: TRBJ1-6
clone_size: few
v_call: TRBV4-2
d_call: TRBD1
cdr3_aa: CASSQTAGTGIHPLHF
cdr3_nt: TGTGCCAGCAGCCAAACCGCCGGGACAGGCATTCATCCCCTCCACTTT

j_call: TRBJ2-3
clone_size: .
v_call: TRBV9
d_call: .
cdr3_aa: CASSVSTGANTQYF
cdr3_nt: TGTGCCAGCAGCGTTAGTACGGGAGCAAATACGCAGTATTTT

j_call: TRBJ2-7
clone_size: .
v_call: TRBV5-1
d_call: TRBD1
cdr3_aa: CASSVRDRGPYEQYF
cdr3_nt: TGCGCCAGCAGCGTCCGGGACAGGGGACCCTACGAGCAGTACTTC

j_call: TRBJ2-1
clone_size: .
v_call: TRBV28
d_call: TRBD1
cdr3_aa: CASSLLDRVGGEQFF
cdr3_nt: TGTGCCAGCAGTTTATTGGACAGGGTAGGTGGTGAGCAGTTCTTC

j_call: TRBJ2-7
clone_size: .
v_call: TRBV6-5
d_call: .
cdr3_aa: CASSYSGSSYEQYF
cdr3_nt: TGTGCCAGCAGTTACTCAGGGAGCTCCTACGAGCAGTACTTC

j_call: TRBJ2-1
clone_size: .
v_call: TRBV9
d_call: TRBD2
cdr3_aa: CASSARREALNEQFF
cdr3_nt: TGTGCCAGCAGCGCGCGGCGGGAGGCACTAAATGAGCAGTTCTTC

j_call: TRBJ1-1
clone_size: .
v_call: TRBV3-1/TRBV3-2
d_call: .
cdr3_aa: CASNPSGVWNTEAFF
cdr3_nt: TGTGCCAGCAACCCCTCGGGGGTGTGGAACACTGAAGCTTTCTTT

j_call: TRBJ1-2
clone_size: .
v_call: TRBV7-2
d_call: .
cdr3_aa: CASSGLSREGTNYGYTF
cdr3_nt: TGTGCCAGCAGCGGGCTTAGCAGGGAAGGTACTAACTATGGCTACACCTTC

j_call: TRBJ2-7
clone_size: .
v_call: TRBV3-1/TRBV3-2
d_call: .
cdr3_aa: CASSQDGGFAFSYEQYF
cdr3_nt: TGTGCCAGCAGCCAAGATGGAGGTTTCGCGTTTTCCTACGAGCAGTACTTC

j_call: TRBJ2-1
clone_size: once
v_call: TRBV4-2
d_call: TRBD2
cdr3_aa: CASSQSAGEVGYEQFF
cdr3_nt: TGTGCCAGCAGCCAATCTGCGGGAGAAGTAGGATATGAGCAGTTCTTC

j_call: TRBJ1-3
clone_size: .
v_call: TRBV28
d_call: TRBD1
cdr3_aa: CASSLGTGGNTIYF
cdr3_nt: TGTGCCAGCAGTCTCGGGACAGGGGGAAACACCATATATTTT

j_call: TRBJ1-1
clone_size: .
v_call: TRBV5-1
d_call: TRBD1
cdr3_aa: CASTGQENTEAFF
cdr3_nt: TGCGCCAGCACGGGACAGGAGAACACTGAAGCTTTCTTT

j_call: TRBJ1-6
clone_size: .
v_call: TRBV7-9
d_call: TRBD1
cdr3_aa: CASSSRTGDNSPLHF
cdr3_nt: TGTGCCAGCAGCTCCCGGACAGGGGATAATTCACCCCTCCACTTT

j_call: TRBJ2-2
clone_size: .
v_call: TRBV28
d_call: TRBD1
cdr3_aa: CASSFGTGLNTGELFF
cdr3_nt: TGTGCCAGCAGTTTCGGGACAGGCCTGAACACCGGGGAGCTGTTTTTT

j_call: TRBJ1-1
clone_size: .
v_call: TRBV24-1
d_call: TRBD1
cdr3_aa: CATSDSGTGNTEAFF
cdr3_nt: TGTGCCACCAGTGACTCCGGGACAGGGAACACTGAAGCTTTCTTT

j_call: TRBJ2-7
clone_size: .
v_call: TRBV13
d_call: .
cdr3_aa: CASSFAREQYF
cdr3_nt: TGTGCCAGCAGCTTCGCGAGGGAGCAGTACTTC

j_call: TRBJ1-2
clone_size: .
v_call: TRBV6-5
d_call: .
cdr3_aa: CASSYSRGSGGYTF
cdr3_nt: TGTGCCAGCAGTTACAGTCGGGGTTCGGGTGGCTACACCTTC

j_call: TRBJ2-1
clone_size: once
v_call: TRBV18
d_call: TRBD1
cdr3_aa: CASSPPTGGNNEQFF
cdr3_nt: TGTGCCAGCTCACCACCGACAGGGGGTAACAATGAGCAGTTCTTC

j_call: TRBJ1-1
clone_size: .
v_call: TRBV7-9
d_call: .
cdr3_aa: CASSFAELNTEAFF
cdr3_nt: TGTGCCAGCAGCTTTGCAGAATTGAACACTGAAGCTTTCTTT

j_call: TRBJ2-1
clone_size: .
v_call: TRBV27
d_call: .
cdr3_aa: CASSLTFRGYNEQFF
cdr3_nt: TGTGCCAGCAGTTTAACCTTCCGGGGCTACAATGAGCAGTTCTTC

j_call: TRBJ2-3
clone_size: .
v_call: TRBV5-1
d_call: TRBD1
cdr3_aa: CASSSRDSAADTQYF
cdr3_nt: TGCGCCAGCAGCTCCCGGGACAGCGCGGCAGATACGCAGTATTTT

j_call: TRBJ2-5
clone_size: .
v_call: TRBV11-2
d_call: .
cdr3_aa: CASSYRLVAAETQYF
cdr3_nt: TGTGCCAGCAGTTATCGACTAGTCGCAGCGGAGACCCAGTACTTC

j_call: TRBJ2-2
clone_size: .
v_call: TRBV7-9
d_call: .
cdr3_aa: CASSSGRGRTGELFF
cdr3_nt: TGTGCCAGCAGCTCCGGAAGGGGCCGAACCGGGGAGCTGTTTTTT

j_call: TRBJ2-7
clone_size: .
v_call: TRBV6-1
d_call: .
cdr3_aa: CASSEARKVRDFNYF
cdr3_nt: TGTGCCAGCAGTGAAGCGCGTAAGGTGCGGGACTTCAACTACTTC

j_call: TRBJ2-7
clone_size: .
v_call: TRBV27
d_call: .
cdr3_aa: CASSSSSRYEQYF
cdr3_nt: TGTGCCAGCAGTTCCTCCTCCCGCTACGAGCAGTACTTC

j_call: TRBJ2-3
clone_size: .
v_call: TRBV19
d_call: .
cdr3_aa: CASSIEGGTDTQYF
cdr3_nt: TGTGCCAGTAGTATAGAAGGGGGCACAGATACGCAGTATTTT

j_call: TRBJ1-1
clone_size: .
v_call: TRBV28
d_call: .
cdr3_aa: CASSSVNTEAFF
cdr3_nt: TGTGCCAGCAGCTCGGTGAACACTGAAGCTTTCTTT

j_call: TRBJ1-1
clone_size: .
v_call: TRBV11-3
d_call: TRBD1
cdr3_aa: CASSLNRGPNTEAFF
cdr3_nt: TGTGCCAGCAGCTTAAACAGGGGGCCGAACACTGAAGCTTTCTTT

j_call: TRBJ2-7
clone_size: .
v_call: TRBV28
d_call: TRBD2
cdr3_aa: CASSRVTSDEQYF
cdr3_nt: TGTGCCAGCAGTCGAGTTACTAGCGACGAGCAGTACTTC

j_call: TRBJ2-7
clone_size: few
v_call: TRBV6-5
d_call: .
cdr3_aa: CASSPAGYEQYF
cdr3_nt: TGTGCCAGCAGCCCGGCGGGGTACGAGCAGTACTTC

j_call: TRBJ2-7
clone_size: few
v_call: TRBV9
d_call: TRBD2
cdr3_aa: CASSASGGASYEQYF
cdr3_nt: TGTGCCAGCAGCGCTAGCGGGGGGGCCTCCTACGAGCAGTACTTC

j_call: TRBJ1-6
clone_size: few
v_call: TRBV19
d_call: .
cdr3_aa: CASSIQGGLYNSPLHF
cdr3_nt: TGTGCCAGTAGTATACAAGGAGGGCTGTATAATTCACCCCTCCACTTT

j_call: TRBJ2-7
clone_size: .
v_call: TRBV21-1
d_call: .
cdr3_aa: CASRGYAGDNSSYEQYF
cdr3_nt: TGTGCCAGCAGAGGTTATGCTGGGGACAACAGCTCCTACGAGCAGTACTTC

j_call: TRBJ1-1
clone_size: .
v_call: TRBV5-1
d_call: TRBD1
cdr3_aa: CASSPDRADTEAFF
cdr3_nt: TGCGCCAGCAGCCCGGACAGGGCGGACACTGAAGCTTTCTTT

j_call: TRBJ1-6
clone_size: .
v_call: TRBV30
d_call: TRBD1
cdr3_aa: CAWSVKDRGYSPLHF
cdr3_nt: TGTGCCTGGAGTGTAAAGGACAGGGGTTATTCACCCCTCCACTTT

j_call: TRBJ2-7
clone_size: .
v_call: TRBV29-1
d_call: TRBD2
cdr3_aa: CSVGGLAGVYEQYF
cdr3_nt: TGCAGCGTTGGGGGACTAGCGGGAGTCTACGAGCAGTACTTC